One and the same sample provided the 15 T cell receptor beta chains below, sequenced in a study of blood T cells in healthy people across ages. A J-beta primer mix and a sample-barcoded 5' primer were used in a second PCR of roughly 7 to 12 cycles. TCRdb re-called the 5' RACE reads with MiXCR, one entry per CDR3 protein. The sample carries 1.5 million or so distinct CDR3 sequences, 35% to 45% recorded once. The specimen sequenced was blood. These receptor sequences come from a woman under 30 in good health.

This clonotype came up a few times. The J gene is TRBJ2-1, the V gene TRBV27; 10 bases match TRBD2. CDR3 length: 16 residues. After removal of 2 bases from V and 9 bases from J, the junction contained 10 bases not matched to a gene. The germline gives CDR1 MNHEY, CDR2 SMNVEV (reference sequence). The CDR3 DNA follows: TGTGCCAGCAGTTTAAGTCTAGCGGGAGTTGGGGTTGAGCAGTTCTTC. This translates into CASSLSLAGVGVEQFF.

V is TRBV20-1 and J is TRBJ2-1, with 8 bases lining up with TRBD2. CDR3 length: 15 amino acids. J was trimmed by 8 bases and V by 2 bases; bases with no gene match: 11. CDR1 and CDR2 from the germline V gene are DFQATT and SNEGSKA (reference sequence). Here the CDR3 DNA reads TGCAGTGCTAGAATTCCGGGACTAGACCTTTATGAGCAGTTCTTC. Amino acid sequence: CSARIPGLDLYEQFF.

Details on this clonotype: One end of the junction varies from germline; a read error may be responsible. V is TRBV20-1 and J is TRBJ1-1; tentative D call: TRBD1 (5 bases). This CDR3 comprises 13 residues. Germline loops: CDR1 DFQATT, CDR2 SNEGSKA (reference sequence). In DNA form, the CDR3 reads TGCAGTGCTTTCGGGACGGTGAACACCGAAGCTTTCTTT. Its translation is CSAFGTVNTEAFF.

The J gene is TRBJ2-4, the V gene TRBV4-2, with D perhaps TRBD1 (5 bases). The DNA end is a closer match to TRBJ2-7, so the J assignment may be wrong. CDR3 length: 15 residues. Germline assignment: CDR1 LGHNA and CDR2 YNFKEQ. The CDR3 DNA reads as TGTGCCAGCAGCCAAGGAGACAGCAGGTCCTACGAGCAGTACGTC. Its translation: CASSQGDSRSYEQYV.

This clonotype came up a few times. J is TRBJ2-7 and V is TRBV6-1; D possibly corresponds to TRBD1 (5 bases). V was cut by 1 base and J by 0 bases, with 10 bases left in between. The CDR3 loop spans 15 amino acids. CDR1 MNHNS and CDR2 SASEGT come from the germline V gene. Here the CDR3 reads CASSEGGQISYEQYF. CDR3 coding DNA: TGTGCCAGCAGTGAAGGGGGCCAGATCTCCTACGAGCAGTACTTC.

This clonotype was recorded only once. An end of the junction does not agree with germline; a read error may underlie this. This sequence joins TRBV20-1 and TRBJ2-1, with D possibly being TRBD2 (6 bases). Germline V gene data show CDR1 as DFQATT and CDR2 as SNEGSKA (reference sequence). The CDR3 contains 14 residues. The CDR3 DNA reads as TGCAGTGTTAGAGGAGGGAGCTCCTACAATGAGCAGTTCTTC. This codes for CSVRGGSSYNEQFF.

The CDR3 region has the DNA TGCAGTGCTAGACGCGATAGGACAGAATATAATTCACCCCTCCACTTT. It codes for CSARRDRTEYNSPLHF. The V gene is TRBV20-1, the J gene TRBJ1-6; TRBD1 might be the D (6 bases). The CDR3 has 16 amino acids. Deletions cut 2 bases from V and 4 bases from J, with 15 bases between. The germline CDR1 and CDR2 sequences are DFQATT and SNEGSKA (reference sequence).

This sequence joins TRBV6-2 or TRBV6-3 and TRBJ2-5; 12 bases fit TRBD2. Trimming removed 6 bases from V and 11 bases from J; junction bases left unmatched: 10. CDR1 is MNHEY, CDR2 SVGEGT, per germline. CDR3 length: 14 residues. The CDR3 sequence: CASRRTSGNNEQYF. DNA for the CDR3: TGTGCCAGCAGACGGACTAGCGGGAACAATGAGCAGTACTTC.

This clonotype was recorded a few times. V is TRBV12-5 and J is TRBJ2-1, with unresolved D. V was clipped by 6 bases and J by 9 bases, with 9 bases between them. Germline V gives CDR1 LGHNT, CDR2 FRNRAP. The CDR3 is 11 amino acids. The DNA for the CDR3 is TGTGCTAGTGGCCCGCTGGGTGAGCAGTTCTTC. Protein sequence: CASGPLGEQFF.

In the case of this clonotype: At one end, the junction sequence differs from germline, possibly due to a read error. This rearrangement joins TRBV7-9 to TRBJ1-1; D not resolved. In germline, CDR1 is SEHNR, CDR2 FQNEAQ (reference sequence). There are 12 residues in the CDR3. CDR3 DNA: TGTGCCAGCAGCTTAGCTCACACTGGAGCTTTCTTT. Translated, it gives CASSLAHTGAFF. Together with reference TRBV7-9 and TRBJ1-1, the CDR3 gives the full variable domain: DTGVSQNPRHKITKRGQNVTFRCDPISEHNRLYWYRQTLGQGPEFLTYFQNEAQLEKSRLLSDRFSAERPKGSFSTLEIQRTEQGDSAMYLCASSLAHTGAFFGQGTRLTVV.

The rearrangement uses TRBV10-3 and TRBJ2-4; 7 bases are a match to TRBD1. The J call may be wrong; the DNA end is better matched by TRBJ2-7. The CDR3 covers 14 residues. CDR1 and CDR2 (germline): ENHRY, SYGVKD. CDR3 nucleotide sequence: TGTGCCATCAGTGTAGGGGGCGCGGGTTACGAGCAGTACTTC. This codes for CAISVGGAGYEQYF.

The chain links TRBV29-1 to TRBJ2-3, with 11 bases fitting TRBD2. CDR3 length equals 15 residues. The germline V gene encodes CDR1 SQVTM and CDR2 ANQGSEA. J lost 2 bases, V lost 5 bases, and 6 bases had no gene match. The CDR3 loop is CSVLRLAGLTDTQYF. CDR3 in DNA: TGCAGCGTTTTAAGACTAGCGGGGCTCACAGATACGCAGTATTTT.

V gene TRBV7-3 combines with J gene TRBJ2-7; perhaps TRBD1 as D (5 bases). Between the trimmed V and J ends, which lost 1 base and 1 base, there was a span of 8 bases. CDR1 is SGHTA, CDR2 FQGTGA, per germline. This CDR3 comprises 14 residues. CDR3 coding DNA: TGTGCCAGCAGCTTAAAGGGGCCGTCCTACGAGCAGTACTTC. This translates into CASSLKGPSYEQYF.

This chain joins TRBV6-2 or TRBV6-3 and TRBJ1-1; unclear D gene. Germline V gene sequence: CDR1 MNHEY, CDR2 SVGEGT. The CDR3 runs to 15 residues. Deletions cut 5 bases from V and 1 base from J, with 14 bases between. The CDR3 sequence: CASSPFEGPNTEAFF. The CDR3 DNA follows: TGTGCCAGCAGTCCCTTTGAGGGCCCGAACACTGAAGCTTTCTTT.

This clonotype was seen only once. This rearrangement joins TRBV29-1 to TRBJ2-1, with no clear D. The germline V gene has CDR1 SQVTM and CDR2 ANQGSEA. The CDR3 contains 15 residues. Trimming pared 6 bases from V and 0 bases from J, leaving 15 bases between. Written as DNA, the CDR3 is TGCAGCGTGATCGGTTCGACAAGCTCCTACAATGAGCAGTTCTTC. This encodes CSVIGSTSSYNEQFF.